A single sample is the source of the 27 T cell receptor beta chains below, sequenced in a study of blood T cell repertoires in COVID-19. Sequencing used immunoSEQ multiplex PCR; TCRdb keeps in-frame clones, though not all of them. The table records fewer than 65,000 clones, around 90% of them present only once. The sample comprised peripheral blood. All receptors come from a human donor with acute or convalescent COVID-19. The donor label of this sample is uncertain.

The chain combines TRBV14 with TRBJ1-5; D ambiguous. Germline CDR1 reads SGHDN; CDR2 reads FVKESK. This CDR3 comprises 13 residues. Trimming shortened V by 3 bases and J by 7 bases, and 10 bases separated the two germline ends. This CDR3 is CASSQGLGQPQHF. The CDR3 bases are TGTGCCAGCAGCCAGGGCCTTGGGCAGCCCCAGCATTTT.

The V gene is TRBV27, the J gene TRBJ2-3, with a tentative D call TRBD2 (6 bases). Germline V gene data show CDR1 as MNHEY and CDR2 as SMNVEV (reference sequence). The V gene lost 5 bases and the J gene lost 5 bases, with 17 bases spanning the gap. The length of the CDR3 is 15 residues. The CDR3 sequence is CASSPLRGRGDTQYF. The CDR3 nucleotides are TGTGCCAGCAGTCCCCTGCGGGGACGGGGAGATACGCAGTATTTT.

The CDR3 DNA reads as TGTGCCAGCAGTCCAGGGGCAACTAATGAAAAACTGTTTTTT. As protein: CASSPGATNEKLFF. This sequence joins TRBV28 and TRBJ1-4; TRBD1 is a possible D gene (6 bases). Trimming took off 5 bases at V and 0 bases at J, with 7 bases between the two ends. The CDR3 length is 14 residues. The germline V gene has CDR1 MDHEN and CDR2 SYDVKM.

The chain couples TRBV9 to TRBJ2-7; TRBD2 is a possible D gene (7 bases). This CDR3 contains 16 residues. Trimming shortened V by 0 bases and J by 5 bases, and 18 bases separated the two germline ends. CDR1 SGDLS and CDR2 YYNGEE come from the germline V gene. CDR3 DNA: TGTGCCAGCAGCGTAGACCCCGGGGGGCGCGGTGACGAGCAGTACTTC. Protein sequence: CASSVDPGGRGDEQYF.

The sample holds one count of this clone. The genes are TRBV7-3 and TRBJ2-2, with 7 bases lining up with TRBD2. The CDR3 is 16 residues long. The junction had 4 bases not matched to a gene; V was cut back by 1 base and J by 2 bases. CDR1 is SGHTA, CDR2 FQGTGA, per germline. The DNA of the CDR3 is TGTGCCAGCAGCTTAAGAGGGAGGGCCAACACCGGGGAGCTGTTTTTT. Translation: CASSLRGRANTGELFF.

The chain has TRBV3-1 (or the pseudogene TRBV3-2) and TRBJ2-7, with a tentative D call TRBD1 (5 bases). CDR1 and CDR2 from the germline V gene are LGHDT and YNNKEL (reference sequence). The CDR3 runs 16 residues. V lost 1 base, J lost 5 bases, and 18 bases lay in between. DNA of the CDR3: TGTGCCAGCAGCCAAGCTAGGGGTCTAACTCCCAACGAGCAGTACTTC. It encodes CASSQARGLTPNEQYF.

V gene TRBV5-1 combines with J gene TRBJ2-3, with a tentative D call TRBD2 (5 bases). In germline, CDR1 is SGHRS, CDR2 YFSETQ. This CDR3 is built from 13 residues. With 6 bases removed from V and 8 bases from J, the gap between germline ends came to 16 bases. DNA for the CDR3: TGCGCCAGCAATCGCGAGGGAGATCGTACGCAGTATTTT. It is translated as CASNREGDRTQYF.

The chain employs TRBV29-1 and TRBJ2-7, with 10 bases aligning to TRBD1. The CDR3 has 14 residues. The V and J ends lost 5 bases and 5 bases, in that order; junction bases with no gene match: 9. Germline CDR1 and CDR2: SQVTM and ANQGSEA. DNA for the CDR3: TGCAGCGTTACCCCGGGACAGGGGTTCAACGAGCAGTACTTC. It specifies CSVTPGQGFNEQYF.

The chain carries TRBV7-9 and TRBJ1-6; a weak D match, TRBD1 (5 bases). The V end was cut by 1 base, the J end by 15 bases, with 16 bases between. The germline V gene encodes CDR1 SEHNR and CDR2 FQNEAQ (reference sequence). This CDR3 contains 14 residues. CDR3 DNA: TGTGCCAGCAGCTTAGGGGGCAGCCGGCTCTTCCTCCACTTT. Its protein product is CASSLGGSRLFLHF.

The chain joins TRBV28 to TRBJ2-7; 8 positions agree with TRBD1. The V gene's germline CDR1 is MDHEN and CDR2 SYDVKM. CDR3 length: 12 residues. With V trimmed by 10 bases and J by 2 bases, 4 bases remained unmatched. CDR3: CAIGQGTYEQYF. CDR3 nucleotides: TGTGCCATCGGACAGGGAACCTACGAGCAGTACTTC.

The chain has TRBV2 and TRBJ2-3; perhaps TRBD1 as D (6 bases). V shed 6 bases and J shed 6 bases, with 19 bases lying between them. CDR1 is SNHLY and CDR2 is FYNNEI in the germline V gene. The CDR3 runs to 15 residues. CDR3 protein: CASSDRGRGLDTQYF. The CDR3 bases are TGTGCCAGCAGCGATAGGGGGAGAGGTTTGGATACGCAGTATTTT.

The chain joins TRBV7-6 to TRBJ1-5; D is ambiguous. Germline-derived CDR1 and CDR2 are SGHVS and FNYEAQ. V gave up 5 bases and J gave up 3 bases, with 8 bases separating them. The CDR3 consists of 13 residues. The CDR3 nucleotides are TGTGCCAGCAGCCCTATCCCCAATCAGCCCCAGCATTTT. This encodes CASSPIPNQPQHF.

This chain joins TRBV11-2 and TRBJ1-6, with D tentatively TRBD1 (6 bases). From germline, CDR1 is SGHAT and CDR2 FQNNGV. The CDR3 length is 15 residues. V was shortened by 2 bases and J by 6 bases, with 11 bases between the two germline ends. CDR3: CASSLSGDPNSPLHF. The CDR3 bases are TGTGCCAGCAGCTTATCAGGGGACCCTAATTCACCCCTCCACTTT. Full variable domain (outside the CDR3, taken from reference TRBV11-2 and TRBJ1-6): EAGVAQSPRYKIIEKRQSVAFWCNPISGHATLYWYQQILGQGPKLLIQFQNNGVVDDSQLPKDRFSAERLKGVDSTLKIQPAKLEDSAVYLCASSLSGDPNSPLHFGNGTRLTVT.

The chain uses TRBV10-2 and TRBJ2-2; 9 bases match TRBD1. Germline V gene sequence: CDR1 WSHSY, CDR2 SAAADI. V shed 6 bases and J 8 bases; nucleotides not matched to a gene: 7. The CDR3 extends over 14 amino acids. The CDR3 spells CASRPGTGWGELFF. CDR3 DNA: TGCGCCAGCAGGCCCGGGACAGGGTGGGGGGAGCTGTTTTTT.

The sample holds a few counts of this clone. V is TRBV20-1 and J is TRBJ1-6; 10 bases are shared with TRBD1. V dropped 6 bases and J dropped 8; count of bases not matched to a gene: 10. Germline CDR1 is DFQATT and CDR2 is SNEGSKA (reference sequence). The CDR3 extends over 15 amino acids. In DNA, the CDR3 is TGCAGTGCGAGTAGACAGGGGGCCGAGGATTCACCCCTCCACTTT. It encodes CSASRQGAEDSPLHF.

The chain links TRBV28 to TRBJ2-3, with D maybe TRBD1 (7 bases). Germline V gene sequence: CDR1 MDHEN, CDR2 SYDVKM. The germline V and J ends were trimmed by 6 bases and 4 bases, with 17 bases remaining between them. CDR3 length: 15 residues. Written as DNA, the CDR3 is TGTGCCAGCAGGGGACAGCGGGCTTTAGCAGATACGCAGTATTTT. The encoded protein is CASRGQRALADTQYF.

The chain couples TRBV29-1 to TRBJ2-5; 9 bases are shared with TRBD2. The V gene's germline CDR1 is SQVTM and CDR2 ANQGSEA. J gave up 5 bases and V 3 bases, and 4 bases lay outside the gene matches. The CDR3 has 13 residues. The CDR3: CSVDSGGGETQYF. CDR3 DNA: TGCAGCGTTGATAGCGGGGGCGGTGAGACCCAGTACTTC.

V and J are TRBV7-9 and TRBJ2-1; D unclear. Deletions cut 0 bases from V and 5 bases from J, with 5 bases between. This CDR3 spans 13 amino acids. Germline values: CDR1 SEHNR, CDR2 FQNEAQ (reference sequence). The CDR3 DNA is TGTGCCAGCAGCTTAGCTACTGACAATGAGCAGTTCTTC. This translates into CASSLATDNEQFF.

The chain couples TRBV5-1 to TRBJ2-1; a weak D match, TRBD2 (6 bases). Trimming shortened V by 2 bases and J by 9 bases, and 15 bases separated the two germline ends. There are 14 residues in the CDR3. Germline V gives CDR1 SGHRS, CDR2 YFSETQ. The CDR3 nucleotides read TGCGCCAGCAGCTTCCCGGGAGTTAGGGGTGAGCAGTTCTTC. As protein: CASSFPGVRGEQFF. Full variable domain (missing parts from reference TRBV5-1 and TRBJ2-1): KAGVTQTPRYLIKTRGQQVTLSCSPISGHRSVSWYQQTPGQGLQFLFEYFSETQRNKGNFPGRFSGRQFSNSRSEMNVSTLELGDSALYLCASSFPGVRGEQFFGPGTRLTVL.

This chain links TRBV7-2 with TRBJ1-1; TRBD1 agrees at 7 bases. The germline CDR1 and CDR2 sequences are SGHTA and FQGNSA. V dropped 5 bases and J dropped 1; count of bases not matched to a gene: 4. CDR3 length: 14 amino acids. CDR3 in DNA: TGTGCCAGCAGCGGAAGACAGGGGAACACTGAAGCTTTCTTT. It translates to CASSGRQGNTEAFF.

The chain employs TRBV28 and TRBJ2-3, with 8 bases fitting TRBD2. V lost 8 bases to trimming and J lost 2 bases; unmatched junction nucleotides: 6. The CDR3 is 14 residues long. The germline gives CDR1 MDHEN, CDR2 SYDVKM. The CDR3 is CASHAGGTTDTQYF. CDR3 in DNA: TGTGCCAGCCACGCGGGAGGTACCACAGATACGCAGTATTTT.

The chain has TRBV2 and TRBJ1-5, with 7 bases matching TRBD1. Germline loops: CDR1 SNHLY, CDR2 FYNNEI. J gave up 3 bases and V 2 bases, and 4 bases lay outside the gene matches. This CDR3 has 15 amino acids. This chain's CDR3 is CASSENRGTNQPQHF. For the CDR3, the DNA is TGTGCCAGCAGTGAAAACAGGGGTACCAATCAGCCCCAGCATTTT.

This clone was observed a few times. The CDR3 protein is CASSRDSGATNEKLFF. The CDR3, as DNA: TGTGCCAGCAGCCGCGACTCAGGGGCAACTAATGAAAAACTGTTTTTT. This chain uses TRBV11-2 with TRBJ1-4; possible D gene TRBD1, 6 bases. The germline CDR1 and CDR2 sequences are SGHAT and FQNNGV. The CDR3 loop spans 16 amino acids. Trimming took 5 bases from V and 0 from J, leaving 13 bases between them. The complete variable domain, with remaining parts taken from reference TRBV11-2 and TRBJ1-4, reads EAGVAQSPRYKIIEKRQSVAFWCNPISGHATLYWYQQILGQGPKLLIQFQNNGVVDDSQLPKDRFSAERLKGVDSTLKIQPAKLEDSAVYLCASSRDSGATNEKLFFGSGTQLSVL.

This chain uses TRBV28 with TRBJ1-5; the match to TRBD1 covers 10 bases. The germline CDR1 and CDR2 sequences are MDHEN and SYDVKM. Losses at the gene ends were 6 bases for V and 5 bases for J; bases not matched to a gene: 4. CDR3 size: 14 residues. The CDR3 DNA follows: TGTGCCAGCAGGACAGGGGGCGAGTATCAGCCCCAGCATTTT. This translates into CASRTGGEYQPQHF.

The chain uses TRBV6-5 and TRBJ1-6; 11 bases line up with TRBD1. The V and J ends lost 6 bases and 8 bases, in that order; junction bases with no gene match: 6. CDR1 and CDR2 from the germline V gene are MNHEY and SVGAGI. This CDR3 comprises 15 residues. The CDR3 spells CASSRDRGNYSPLHF. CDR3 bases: TGTGCCAGCAGCAGGGACAGGGGGAATTATTCACCCCTCCACTTT.

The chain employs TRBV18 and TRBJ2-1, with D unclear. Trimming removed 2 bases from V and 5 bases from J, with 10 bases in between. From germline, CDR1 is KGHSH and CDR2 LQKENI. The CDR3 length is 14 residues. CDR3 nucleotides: TGTGCCAGCTCACCAGCTTATTTAGACAATGAGCAGTTCTTC. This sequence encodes CASSPAYLDNEQFF.

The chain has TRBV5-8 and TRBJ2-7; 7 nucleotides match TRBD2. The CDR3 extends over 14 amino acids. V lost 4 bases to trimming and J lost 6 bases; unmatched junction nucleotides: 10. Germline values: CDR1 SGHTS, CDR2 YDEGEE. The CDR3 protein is CASSPRARGGEQYF. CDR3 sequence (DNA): TGTGCCAGCAGCCCGAGGGCCCGCGGGGGCGAGCAGTACTTC.